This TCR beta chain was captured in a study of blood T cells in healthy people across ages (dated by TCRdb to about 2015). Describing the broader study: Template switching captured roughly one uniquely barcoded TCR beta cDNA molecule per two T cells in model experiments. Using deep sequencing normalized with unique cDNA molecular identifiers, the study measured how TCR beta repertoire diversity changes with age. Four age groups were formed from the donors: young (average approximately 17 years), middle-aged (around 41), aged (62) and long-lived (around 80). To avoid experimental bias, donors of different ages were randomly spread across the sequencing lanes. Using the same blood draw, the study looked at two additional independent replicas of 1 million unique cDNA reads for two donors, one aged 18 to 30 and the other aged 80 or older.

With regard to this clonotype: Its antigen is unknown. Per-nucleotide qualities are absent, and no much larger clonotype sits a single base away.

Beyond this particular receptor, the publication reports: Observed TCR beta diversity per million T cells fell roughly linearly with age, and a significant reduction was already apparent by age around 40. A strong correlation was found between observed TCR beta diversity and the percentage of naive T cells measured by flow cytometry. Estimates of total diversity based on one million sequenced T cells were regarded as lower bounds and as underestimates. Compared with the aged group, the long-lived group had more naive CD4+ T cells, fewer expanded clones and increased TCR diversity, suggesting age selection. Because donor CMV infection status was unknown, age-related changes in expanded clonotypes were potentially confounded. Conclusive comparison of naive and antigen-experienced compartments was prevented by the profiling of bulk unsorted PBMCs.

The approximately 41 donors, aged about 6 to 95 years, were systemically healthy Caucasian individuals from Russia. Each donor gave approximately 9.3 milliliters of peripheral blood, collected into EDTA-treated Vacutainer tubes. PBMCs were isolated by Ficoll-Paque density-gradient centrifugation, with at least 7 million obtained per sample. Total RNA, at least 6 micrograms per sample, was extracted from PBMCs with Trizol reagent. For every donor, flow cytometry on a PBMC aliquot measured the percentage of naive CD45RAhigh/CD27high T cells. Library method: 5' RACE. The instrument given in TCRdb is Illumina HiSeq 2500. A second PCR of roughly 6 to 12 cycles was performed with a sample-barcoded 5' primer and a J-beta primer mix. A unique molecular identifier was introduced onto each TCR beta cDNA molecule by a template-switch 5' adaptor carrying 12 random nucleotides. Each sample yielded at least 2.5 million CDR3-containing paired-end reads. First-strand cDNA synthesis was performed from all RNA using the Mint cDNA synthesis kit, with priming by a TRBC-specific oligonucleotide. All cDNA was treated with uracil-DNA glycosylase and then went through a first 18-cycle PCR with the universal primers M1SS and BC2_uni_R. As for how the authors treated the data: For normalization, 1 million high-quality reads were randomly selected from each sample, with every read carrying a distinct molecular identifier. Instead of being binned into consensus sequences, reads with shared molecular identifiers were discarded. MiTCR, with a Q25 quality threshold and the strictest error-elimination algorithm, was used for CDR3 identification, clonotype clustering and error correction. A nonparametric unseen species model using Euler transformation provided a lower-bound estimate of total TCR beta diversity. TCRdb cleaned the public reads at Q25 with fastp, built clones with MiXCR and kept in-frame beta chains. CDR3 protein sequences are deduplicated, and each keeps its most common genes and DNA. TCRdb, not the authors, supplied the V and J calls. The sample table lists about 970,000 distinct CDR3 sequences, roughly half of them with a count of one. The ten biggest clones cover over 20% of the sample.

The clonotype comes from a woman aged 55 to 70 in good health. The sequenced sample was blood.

CDR3 region: CASSQVAWEQYF. The sequenced DNA: TGTGCCAGCAGCCAAGTGGCGTGGGAGCAGTACTTC. The chain was built from TRBV3-1 and TRBJ2-5; the D segment could be TRBD2, given 5 matching bases. V loses 1 base, J loses 11 bases, and the germline ends lie 11 bases apart. Reading from cysteine to phenylalanine, the CDR3 counts 12 amino acids. CDR3 DNA is the only sequence kept; it has 36 bases, read in frame from the first base. According to the germline V gene (reference sequence), CDR1 reads LGHDT and CDR2 reads YNNKEL.